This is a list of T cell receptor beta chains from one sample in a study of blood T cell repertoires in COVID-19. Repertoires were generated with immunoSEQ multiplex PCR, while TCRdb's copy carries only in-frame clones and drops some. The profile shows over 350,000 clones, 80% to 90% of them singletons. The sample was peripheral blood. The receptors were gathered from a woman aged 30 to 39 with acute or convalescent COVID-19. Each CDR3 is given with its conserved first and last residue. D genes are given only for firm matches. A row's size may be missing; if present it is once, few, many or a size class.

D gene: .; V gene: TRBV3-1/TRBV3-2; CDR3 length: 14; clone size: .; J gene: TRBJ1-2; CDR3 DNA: TGTGCCAGCAGCCAAGAATTTCGGGGTCACGGCTACACCTTC; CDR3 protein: CASSQEFRGHGYTF
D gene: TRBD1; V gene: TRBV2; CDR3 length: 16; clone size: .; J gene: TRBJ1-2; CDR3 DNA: TGTGCCGGCGAAGTCGACTACAGGGGTGGTAACTATGGCTACACCTTC; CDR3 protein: CAGEVDYRGGNYGYTF
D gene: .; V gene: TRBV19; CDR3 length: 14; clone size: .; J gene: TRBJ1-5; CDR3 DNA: TGTGCCAGTAGTATAGGTGGAGGCGGTCAGCCCCAGCATTTT; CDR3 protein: CASSIGGGGQPQHF
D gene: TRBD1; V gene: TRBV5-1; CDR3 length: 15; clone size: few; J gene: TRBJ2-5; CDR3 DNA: TGCGCCAGCAGCCCGGGACAGGGAACGTCAGAGACCCAGTACTTC; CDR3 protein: CASSPGQGTSETQYF
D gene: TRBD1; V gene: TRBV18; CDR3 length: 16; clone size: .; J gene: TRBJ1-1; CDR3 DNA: TGTGCCAGCTCGGGGGAACAGGGGCCGAGGGGCACTGAAGCTTTCTTT; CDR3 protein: CASSGEQGPRGTEAFF
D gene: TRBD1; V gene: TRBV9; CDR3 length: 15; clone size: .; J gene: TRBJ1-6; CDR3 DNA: TGTGCCAGCAGCGCGGGGGAGACAGGGGTCTCACCCCTCCACTTT; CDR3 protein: CASSAGETGVSPLHF
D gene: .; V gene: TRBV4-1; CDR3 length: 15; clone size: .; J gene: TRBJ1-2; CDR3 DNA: TGCGCCAGCAGCCCCCCGGTGTCAGGTACCTATGGCTACACCTTC; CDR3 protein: CASSPPVSGTYGYTF
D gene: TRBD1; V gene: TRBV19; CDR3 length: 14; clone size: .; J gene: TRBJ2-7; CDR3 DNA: TGTGCCAGTAGTGCGGGACAGGCCTCCTACGAGCAGTACTTC; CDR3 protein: CASSAGQASYEQYF
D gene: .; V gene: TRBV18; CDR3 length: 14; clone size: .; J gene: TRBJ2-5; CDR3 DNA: TGTGCCAGCTCACCCGGGACAAAGAAGGAGACCCAGTACTTC; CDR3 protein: CASSPGTKKETQYF
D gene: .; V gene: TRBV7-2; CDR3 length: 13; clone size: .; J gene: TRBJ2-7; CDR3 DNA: TGTGCCAGCAGCTTAGCTGGGGCGATCGAGCAGTACTTC; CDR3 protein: CASSLAGAIEQYF
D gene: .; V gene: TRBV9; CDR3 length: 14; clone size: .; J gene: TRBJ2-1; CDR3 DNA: TGTGCCAGCAGTAAAGAAGACAGGTACAATGAGCAGTTCTTC; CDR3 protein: CASSKEDRYNEQFF
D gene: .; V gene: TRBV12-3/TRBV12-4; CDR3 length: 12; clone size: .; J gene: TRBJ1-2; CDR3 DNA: TGTGCCAGCAACGGACAGTATGGCGGCGACACCTTC; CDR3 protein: CASNGQYGGDTF
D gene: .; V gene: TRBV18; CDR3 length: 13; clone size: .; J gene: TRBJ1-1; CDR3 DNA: TGTGCCAGCTCAGCCGGGACTCCCACTGAAGCTTTCTTT; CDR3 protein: CASSAGTPTEAFF
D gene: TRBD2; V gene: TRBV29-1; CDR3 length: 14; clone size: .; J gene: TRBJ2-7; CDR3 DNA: TGCAGCGTTGGCCTAGCGGGGGGCTCCTACGAGCAGTACTTC; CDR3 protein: CSVGLAGGSYEQYF
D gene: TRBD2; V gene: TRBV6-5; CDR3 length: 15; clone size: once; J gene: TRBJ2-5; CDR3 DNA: TGTGCCAGCACCGAGGGGCGGGGGGGTCAAGAGACCCAGTACTTC; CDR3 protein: CASTEGRGGQETQYF
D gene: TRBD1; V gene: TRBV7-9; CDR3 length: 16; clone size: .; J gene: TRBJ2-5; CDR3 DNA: TGTGCCAGCAGCTTAGCGGGGACAGGGGGGAGAGAGACCCAGTACTTC; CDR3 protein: CASSLAGTGGRETQYF
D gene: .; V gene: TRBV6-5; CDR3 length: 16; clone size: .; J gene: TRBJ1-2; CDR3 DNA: TGTGCCAGCAGTTACTCGGGCAGCTCCTTGAACTATGGCTACACCTTC; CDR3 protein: CASSYSGSSLNYGYTF
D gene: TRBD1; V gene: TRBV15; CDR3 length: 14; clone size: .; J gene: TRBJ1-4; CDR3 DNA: TGTGCCACCAGCGGACAGGGGGGTGATGAAAAACTGTTTTTT; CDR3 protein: CATSGQGGDEKLFF
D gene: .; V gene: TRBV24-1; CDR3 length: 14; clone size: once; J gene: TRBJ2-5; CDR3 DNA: TGTGCCACCAGTGACCCCCGGGGGACCGAGACCCAGTACTTC; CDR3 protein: CATSDPRGTETQYF
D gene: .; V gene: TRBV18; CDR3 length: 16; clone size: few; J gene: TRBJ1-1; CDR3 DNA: TGTGCCAGCTCACCCAAGGCGGGCTCAGCGAACACTGAAGCTTTCTTT; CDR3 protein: CASSPKAGSANTEAFF
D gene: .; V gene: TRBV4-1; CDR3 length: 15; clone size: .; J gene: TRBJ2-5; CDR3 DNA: TGCGCCAGCAGCCAAGATGGCCAGTTCCAAGAGACCCAGTACTTC; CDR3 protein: CASSQDGQFQETQYF